Below, one T cell receptor beta chain is given with its context. The data originate from a study of cytomegalovirus exposure and HLA in healthy donors. Amplification used 60 Vbeta primers and 13 Jbeta primers. Clones were sequenced by immunoSEQ multiplex PCR, and TCRdb holds only the in-frame ones, with some missing. The table records fewer than 200,000 clones, roughly 80% of them present only once. Trimming took off 0 bases at V and 10 bases at J, with 21 bases between the two ends. CDR1 is LGHNT and CDR2 is FRNRAP in the germline V gene. The CDR3 sequence is 16 residues long. The sequence derives from a man aged 25 to 40 in good health and CMV-seropositive. V and J are TRBV12-5 and TRBJ1-1, with D possibly matching TRBD1 (5 bases). Sequenced: PBMCs. The CDR3 protein is CASGLVLNTRDFGAFF. CDR3 DNA sequence: TGTGCTAGTGGTTTGGTCCTCAACACCAGGGACTTCGGAGCTTTCTTT.